This T cell receptor beta chain was documented in a study of cytomegalovirus exposure and HLA in healthy donors. The overall study: Sequencing of about 200 million T cells in an earlier analysis found 95 million to 120 million unique TCR beta sequences.

This clone was picked up one time. Its antigen is unknown. General study points: Available immune exposure information was restricted to CMV serostatus only.

Germline assignment: CDR1 SGHRS and CDR2 YFSETQ. The CDR3 runs 16 residues. Trimming cost V 5 bases and J 2 bases; bases outside gene matches: 8. The PCR was carried out with 60 Vbeta primers and 13 Jbeta primers. TCRdb's table, derived via immunoSEQ multiplex PCR, lists solely in-frame clones and lacks some. The sample records 150,000 to 200,000 clones, roughly four fifths being singletons. This receptor was identified in a middle-aged woman in good health and CMV-seronegative. The V and J genes are TRBV5-1 and TRBJ1-1; 11 bases agree with TRBD1. The specimen sequenced was PBMCs. The CDR3 DNA is TGCGCCAGCAGTCTAACCGGGACAGGGGGAAACACTGAAGCTTTCTTT. Amino acids: CASSLTGTGGNTEAFF.